Listed here is a single TCR beta chain. The antigen is not known. Sequenced by immunoSEQ multiplex PCR; TCRdb stores in-frame clones only, minus some. The table lists some 88,000 clones, approximately 90% of them singletons. J lost 8 bases, V lost 8 bases, and 13 bases had no gene match. Germline CDR1 and CDR2: LNHDA and SQIVND (reference sequence). CDR3 length: 16 amino acids. The sample is drawn from a study of T cell responses to AZD1222 COVID-19 vaccine. Study-wide results and caveats: Spike-specific TCR breadth and depth were elevated following two AZD1222 doses. Of the AZD1222 recipients, only 5 or 6 were seropositive at baseline. Clonal diversity was possibly underestimated, and the donors were mostly white British, with more females. The span of vaccine-associated CD4 TCRs extended across spike, with dominance at 160-218 and 743-854.

The rearrangement joins TRBV19 to TRBJ1-6, with 9 bases identical to TRBD1. The sequences come from peripheral blood, collected on day 0 of AZD1222 vaccination. This receptor was identified in an adult in good health. Here the CDR3 DNA reads TGTGCCAGTCGGCAAGGTGGGGGACAGGGACATTCACCCCTCCACTTT. Translating gives CASRQGGGQGHSPLHF. Together with reference TRBV19 and TRBJ1-6, the CDR3 gives the full variable domain: DGGITQSPKYLFRKEGQNVTLSCEQNLNHDAMYWYRQDPGQGLRLIYYSQIVNDFQKGDIAEGYSVSREKKESFPLTVTSAQKNPTAFYLCASRQGGGQGHSPLHFGNGTRLTVT.